The text below deals with one T cell receptor beta chain. The antigen is undetermined. This entry is derived from a study of shared clonotypes between healthy human individuals. Study outcomes and limitations: Limitation of the genetic and exposure-history diversity represented came from the few donors.

This CDR3 comprises 13 residues. Germline V gene lookup returns CDR1 SGHTA and CDR2 FQGNSA. Trimming stripped 4 bases from V and 5 bases from J, with 8 bases between. Investigators spread the genomic DNA of each subset evenly over several immunoSEQ plates. Sequenced by immunoSEQ multiplex PCR; TCRdb stores in-frame clones only, minus some. This sample carries roughly 500,000 clones, about 85% of them seen once, and the ten largest clones take approximately 12%. The sequence was obtained from a woman between 35 and 50 years old in good health. Some clones in this sample may be carry-over from other donors' samples. The chain links TRBV7-2 to TRBJ2-2; TRBD1 is a possible D gene (5 bases). Sequencing was done on a sample of PBMCs. The CDR3, as DNA: TGTGCCAGCAGCTATAGACAGACCGGGGAGCTGTTTTTT. It codes for CASSYRQTGELFF.